This T cell receptor (beta chain) was identified in a study of cytomegalovirus exposure and HLA in healthy donors. Study-wide results and limits: Later analysis reportedly placed an Asian-associated ancestry cluster below the roughly 680-donor mean in N-insertions. As was reported, the HLA-A and HLA-B alleles of most subjects were accurately predicted from TCR beta sequences. In a later analysis, across HLA loci, associated TCR counts were highest for DRB1, lowest for HLA-C. Earlier analysis found most TCR beta V segments productive about 87% or about 30% of the time.

As concerns this clone: Its target is unknown.

13 Jbeta primers and 60 Vbeta primers were used for the PCR. Produced via immunoSEQ multiplex PCR; TCRdb's table is partial and in-frame only. The sample has some 110,000 clones; 76% are singletons. The CDR3 spans 16 residues. The germline CDR1 and CDR2 sequences are MGHRA and YSYEKL. V shed 4 bases and J shed 9 bases, with 19 bases lying between them. The TCR originated in a man aged 45-60 years in good health and CMV-seronegative. Material: PBMCs. V gene TRBV4-1 combines with J gene TRBJ1-6, with a weak D call TRBD1 (5 bases). DNA for the CDR3: TGCGCCAGCAGCCTTACCGACAGAGATGAGATTTCACCCCTCCACTTT. Translated, it gives CASSLTDRDEISPLHF.